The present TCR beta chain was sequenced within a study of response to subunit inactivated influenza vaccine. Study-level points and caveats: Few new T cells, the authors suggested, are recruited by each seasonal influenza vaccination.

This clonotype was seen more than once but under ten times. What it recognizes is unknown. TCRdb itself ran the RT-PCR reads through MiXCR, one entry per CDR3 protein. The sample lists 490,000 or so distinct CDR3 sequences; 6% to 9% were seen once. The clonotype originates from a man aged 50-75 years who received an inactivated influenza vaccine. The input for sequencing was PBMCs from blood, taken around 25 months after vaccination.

The CDR3 region is CASSLEGRANTEAFF. CDR3 sequence (DNA): TGTGCCAGCAGCTTAGAGGGCAGGGCGAACACTGAAGCTTTCTTT. This sequence joins TRBV11-2 and TRBJ1-1; tentatively, D is TRBD1 (5 bases). In germline, CDR1 is SGHAT, CDR2 FQNNGV. V lost 0 bases to trimming and J lost 1 base, with 9 bases between them. The CDR3 is made up of 15 amino acids.